This TCR beta chain was found in a study of T cell changes during pregnancy in multiple sclerosis. Only one count was recorded for this clone. TCRdb's copy holds only in-frame clones and misses some; the assay was immunoSEQ multiplex PCR. The sample shows about 71,000 clones, 85% to 95% of them seen only once. This receptor was taken from a female donor with multiple sclerosis, enrolled in a pregnancy study. The starting material was peripheral blood, obtained in the third trimester of pregnancy.

CDR3 loop: CSVGQGAGTEAFF. The CDR3 DNA follows: TGCAGCGTCGGACAGGGGGCCGGAACTGAAGCTTTCTTT. The V and J genes are TRBV29-1 and TRBJ1-1; TRBD1 matches at 11 bases. Germline V gives CDR1 SQVTM, CDR2 ANQGSEA. With V trimmed by 6 bases and J by 5 bases, 5 bases remained unmatched. The CDR3 is 13 amino acids.